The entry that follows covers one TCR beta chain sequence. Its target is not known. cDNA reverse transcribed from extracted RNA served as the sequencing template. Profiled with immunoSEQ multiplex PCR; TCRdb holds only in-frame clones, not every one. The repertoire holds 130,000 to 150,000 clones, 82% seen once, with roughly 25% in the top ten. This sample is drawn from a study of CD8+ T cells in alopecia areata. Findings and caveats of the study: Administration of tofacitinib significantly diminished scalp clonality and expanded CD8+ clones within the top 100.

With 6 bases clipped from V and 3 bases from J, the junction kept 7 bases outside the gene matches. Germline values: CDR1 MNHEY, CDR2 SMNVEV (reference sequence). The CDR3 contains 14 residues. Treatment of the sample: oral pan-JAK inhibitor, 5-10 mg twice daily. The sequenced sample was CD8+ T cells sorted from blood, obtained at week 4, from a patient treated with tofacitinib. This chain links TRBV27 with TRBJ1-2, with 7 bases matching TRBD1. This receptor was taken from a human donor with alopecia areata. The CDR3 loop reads CASSRDSNYYGYTF. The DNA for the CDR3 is TGTGCCAGCAGCCGGGACAGCAACTACTATGGCTACACCTTC.